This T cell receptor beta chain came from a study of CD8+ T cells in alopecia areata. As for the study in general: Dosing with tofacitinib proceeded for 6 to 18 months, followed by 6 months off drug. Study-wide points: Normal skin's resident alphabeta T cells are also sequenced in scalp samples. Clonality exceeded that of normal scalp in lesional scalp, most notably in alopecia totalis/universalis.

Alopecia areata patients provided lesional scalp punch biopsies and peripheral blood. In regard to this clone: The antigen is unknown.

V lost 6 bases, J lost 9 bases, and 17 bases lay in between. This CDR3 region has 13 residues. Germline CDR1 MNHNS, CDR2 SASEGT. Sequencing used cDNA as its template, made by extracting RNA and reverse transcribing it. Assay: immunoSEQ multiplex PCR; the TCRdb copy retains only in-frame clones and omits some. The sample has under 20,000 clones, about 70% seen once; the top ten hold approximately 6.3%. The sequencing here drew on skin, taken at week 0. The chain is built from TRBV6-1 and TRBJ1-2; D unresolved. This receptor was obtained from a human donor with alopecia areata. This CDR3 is CASRREDAESYTF. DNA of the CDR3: TGTGCCAGCAGGAGGGAAGACGCCGAGAGCTACACCTTC.